This record concerns one T cell receptor beta chain sequence. The antigen is not known. Study processing details: What underpinned the distant-metastasis classifier for papillary thyroid cancer was the set of CDR3 differences across clinicopathological groups. TCRdb recomputed clones from the PCR reads via MiXCR. These V and J calls originate from TCRdb's pipeline instead of the authors' own analysis. Of about 31,000 clones listed, approximately 19% are singletons. These data belong to a study of metastatic and nonmetastatic thyroid tumors. In the study overall: The study looked at repertoires side by side in blood and in tumor or nodule tissue from malignant and benign thyroid patients. Study-wide findings and caveats: According to reports, the diversity of TCR beta was significantly higher in malignant thyroid tumors than in benign nodules, and this held in both blood and tumor samples.

The germline gives CDR1 DFQATT, CDR2 SNEGSKA (reference sequence). This CDR3 is 14 amino acids long. Trimming took off 6 bases at V and 4 bases at J, with 19 bases between the two ends. Not a single patient had been given any form of treatment at any point before undergoing thyroid surgery. J is TRBJ2-7 and V is TRBV20-1, with TRBD2 as a possible D gene (6 bases). The clonotype originates from a female donor with papillary thyroid cancer or a benign thyroid nodule (not recorded which). Some clones in this sample may be carry-over from other donors' samples. The sample consisted of blood. The chain's CDR3 is CSATPSGVWYEQYF. CDR3 nucleotides: TGCAGTGCAACCCCCTCGGGAGTTTGGTACGAGCAGTACTTC.